This entry is about one TCR beta chain. Its antigen is as yet unknown. This sample is drawn from a study of cytomegalovirus exposure and HLA in healthy donors. Looking at the study overall: There were 300 to 400 genotyped donors. Of these, 81% fell in the genetic ancestry cluster associated with self-reported Caucasian donors. Study results and limitations: Researchers reported that three CMV-associated chains were confirmed in vitro as CMV antigen-specific. Published work reported that the classifier diagnosed cytomegalovirus status with high specificity and sensitivity. As a later analysis showed, several of the most significant clusters appeared to be linked to common viral pathogens.

Primers: 60 Vbeta forward and 13 Jbeta reverse. TCRdb's table, derived via immunoSEQ multiplex PCR, lists solely in-frame clones and lacks some. The sample yields about 120,000 clones, around 68% seen once. The receptor comes from a woman in her 50s in good health and CMV-seropositive. The sample was PBMCs.

DNA for the CDR3: TGTGCCAGCAGCCAAGAACTGGAGCTCCTCGGCAATGAGCAGTTCTTC. It translates to CASSQELELLGNEQFF. This chain connects TRBV14 to TRBJ2-1, with D uncertain. Trimming removed 0 bases at V and 6 bases at J, with 15 bases between. This CDR3 has 16 amino acids. Germline CDR1 SGHDN, CDR2 FVKESK.